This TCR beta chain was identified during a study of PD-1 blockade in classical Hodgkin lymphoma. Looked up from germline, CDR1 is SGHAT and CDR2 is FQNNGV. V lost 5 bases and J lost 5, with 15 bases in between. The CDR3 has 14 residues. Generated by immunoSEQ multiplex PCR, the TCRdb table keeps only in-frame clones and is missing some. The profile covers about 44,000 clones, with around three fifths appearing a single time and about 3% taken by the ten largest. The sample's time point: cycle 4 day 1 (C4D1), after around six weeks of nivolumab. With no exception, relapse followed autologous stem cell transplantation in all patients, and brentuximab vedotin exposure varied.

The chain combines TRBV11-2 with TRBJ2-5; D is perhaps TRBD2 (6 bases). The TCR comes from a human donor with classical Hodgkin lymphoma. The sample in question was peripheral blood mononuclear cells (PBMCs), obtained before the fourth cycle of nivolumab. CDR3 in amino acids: CASSLDSRGETQYF. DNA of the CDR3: TGTGCCAGCAGCCTTGACAGTCGGGGGGAGACCCAGTACTTC.